Below are 24 T cell receptor beta chains sequenced from a single sample in a study of OX40 agonist ivuxolimab in advanced cancers. This table comes from immunoSEQ multiplex PCR, and its TCRdb copy is limited to in-frame clones, with some not included. In the table there are about 68,000 clones, under 95% of which are singletons. This material consisted of CD4+ or CD8+ T cells sorted from blood, taken in a trial of the OX40 agonist ivuxolimab. The source of these receptors is an adult with an advanced solid tumor such as melanoma, head and neck, liver or kidney cancer.

V is TRBV10-3 and J is TRBJ2-3; 8 bases map to TRBD2. The germline gives CDR1 ENHRY, CDR2 SYGVKD. V shed 0 bases, J shed 0 bases, and the junction held 2 bases outside the gene matches. The CDR3 totals 16 residues. Written as DNA, the CDR3 is TGTGCCATCAGTGAGTCGTTAGCGGGGAGCACAGATACGCAGTATTTT. This translates into CAISESLAGSTDTQYF.

CDR3 sequence reads: CASTKPGINYGYTF. The CDR3 DNA reads TGTGCCAGCACAAAACCAGGCATTAACTATGGCTACACCTTC. The genes are TRBV6-1 and TRBJ1-2; D is uncertain. This CDR3 is 14 amino acids long. CDR1 and CDR2 (germline): MNHNS, SASEGT. Between the trimmed V and J ends, which lost 7 bases and 1 base, there was a span of 13 bases.

J is TRBJ2-1 and V is TRBV19; TRBD2 agrees at 8 bases. Germline CDR1 LNHDA, CDR2 SQIVND (reference sequence). This CDR3 is 15 amino acids long. V trimming: 7 bases; J trimming: 4 bases; junction bases outside the gene matches: 9. The CDR3 coding sequence is TGTGCCAGTACTTACCGGGGGGGCAGTTACAATGAGCAGTTCTTC. This codes for CASTYRGGSYNEQFF.

This sequence joins TRBV9 and TRBJ2-1; D perhaps matches TRBD1 (6 bases). The CDR3 sequence is 16 residues long. V dropped 0 bases and J dropped 5 bases, with 15 bases sitting between them. The germline V gene has CDR1 SGDLS and CDR2 YYNGEE. DNA of the CDR3: TGTGCCAGCAGCGTAGAGGGGACACGACTACACAATGAGCAGTTCTTC. Translating gives CASSVEGTRLHNEQFF.

The chain joins TRBV27 to TRBJ2-1; 12 nucleotides match TRBD2. The junction had 2 bases not matched to a gene; V was cut back by 7 bases and J by 4 bases. This CDR3 contains 14 residues. In germline, CDR1 is MNHEY, CDR2 SMNVEV (reference sequence). The CDR3 region is CASTGTSGYNEQFF. Written as DNA, the CDR3 is TGTGCCAGCACCGGGACTAGCGGGTACAATGAGCAGTTCTTC.

V gene TRBV25-1 combines with J gene TRBJ2-7, with D maybe TRBD2 (6 bases). The CDR3 is made up of 13 amino acids. The germline CDR1 and CDR2 sequences are MGHDK and SYGVNS. Trimming took off 3 bases at V and 6 bases at J, with 12 bases between the two ends. The chain's CDR3 is CASSDIDSGEQYF. In nucleotides, the CDR3 is TGTGCCAGCAGTGATATCGATAGCGGCGAGCAGTACTTC.

This chain links TRBV11-2 with TRBJ2-1; the match to TRBD1 covers 9 bases. Germline V lookup: CDR1 SGHAT, CDR2 FQNNGV. There are 17 residues in the CDR3. V shed 5 bases, J shed 6 bases, and the junction held 14 bases outside the gene matches. The CDR3 loop reads CASSPRTGEVQANEQFF. The CDR3 coding sequence is TGTGCCAGCAGCCCCCGGACAGGGGAGGTTCAGGCCAATGAGCAGTTCTTC. The variable domain in full, with the rest retrieved from reference TRBV11-2 and TRBJ2-1, is EAGVAQSPRYKIIEKRQSVAFWCNPISGHATLYWYQQILGQGPKLLIQFQNNGVVDDSQLPKDRFSAERLKGVDSTLKIQPAKLEDSAVYLCASSPRTGEVQANEQFFGPGTRLTVL.

J is TRBJ1-1 and V is TRBV29-1; 8 bases match TRBD1. The CDR3 loop spans 13 amino acids. V dropped 5 bases and J dropped 1; count of bases not matched to a gene: 3. CDR1 is SQVTM and CDR2 is ANQGSEA in the germline V gene. The CDR3 DNA reads TGCAGCGTTTGGGGACAGGCGAACACTGAAGCTTTCTTT. Translation: CSVWGQANTEAFF.

This rearrangement joins TRBV27 to TRBJ2-7; D is ambiguous. V shed 4 bases and J shed 0 bases, with 13 bases lying between them. Germline loops: CDR1 MNHEY, CDR2 SMNVEV (reference sequence). The CDR3 extends over 15 amino acids. CDR3 sequence reads: CASSSTQISSYEQYF. CDR3 nucleotide sequence: TGTGCCAGCAGTTCGACTCAGATCAGCTCCTACGAGCAGTACTTC.

This chain links TRBV5-6 with TRBJ2-1; TRBD2 aligns across 8 bases. Germline lookup yields CDR1 SGHDT and CDR2 YYEEEE. The CDR3 is 17 amino acids. Trimming cost V 0 bases and J 0 bases; bases outside gene matches: 5. CDR3 sequence (DNA): TGTGCCAGCAGCTTGGCTGGCGGGAGGTTCTCCTACAATGAGCAGTTCTTC. Translated, it gives CASSLAGGRFSYNEQFF.

The V call is TRBV6-6, the J call TRBJ2-2; no clear D gene. Trimming removed 2 bases at V and 4 bases at J, with 5 bases between. Germline V gene lookup returns CDR1 MNHNY and CDR2 SVGAGI (reference sequence). This CDR3 comprises 13 residues. CDR3 coding DNA: TGTGCCAGCAGTTACAAGTCCACCGGGGAGCTGTTTTTT. It yields the protein CASSYKSTGELFF.

This rearrangement joins TRBV7-9 to TRBJ2-7; TRBD2 is a possible D gene (5 bases). The V and J ends lost 2 bases and 5 bases respectively, with 13 bases between them. Germline CDR1 SEHNR, CDR2 FQNEAQ (reference sequence). The CDR3 has 14 residues. CDR3 protein: CASSLNGRGNEQYF. The CDR3 DNA is TGTGCCAGCAGCTTAAATGGGAGAGGAAACGAGCAGTACTTC.

The V call is TRBV7-2, the J call TRBJ1-3, with no clear D. Germline V gives CDR1 SGHTA, CDR2 FQGNSA. This CDR3 has 13 residues. Trimming stripped 4 bases from V and 4 bases from J, with 8 bases between. The CDR3 DNA reads as TGTGCCAGCAGCTCAAGAGCCGGAAACACCATATATTTT. Protein: CASSSRAGNTIYF.

The chain recombines TRBV6-5 with TRBJ1-5; D possibly corresponds to TRBD1 (5 bases). The ends were cut back, 2 bases at V and 2 bases at J, with 7 bases in the middle. The CDR3 covers 14 residues. CDR1 is MNHEY, CDR2 SVGAGI, per germline. As DNA, the CDR3 is TGTGCCAGCAGTTACGGGGCAGGCAATCAGCCCCAGCATTTT. Residues: CASSYGAGNQPQHF.

The chain uses TRBV9 and TRBJ2-7; 7 bases are a match to TRBD1. From germline, CDR1 is SGDLS and CDR2 YYNGEE. Unmatched junction bases numbered 9, after V lost 3 bases and J lost 6 bases. The CDR3 consists of 14 residues. The CDR3 reads CASSAIQGFGEQYF. The CDR3 nucleotides are TGTGCCAGCAGCGCAATACAGGGGTTTGGCGAGCAGTACTTC. The full variable domain, completed using reference TRBV9 and TRBJ2-7, is DSGVTQTPKHLITATGQRVTLRCSPRSGDLSVYWYQQSLDQGLQFLIQYYNGEERAKGNILERFSAQQFPDLHSELNLSSLELGDSALYFCASSAIQGFGEQYFGPGTRLTVT.

This clone was seen once. The chain has TRBV6-5 and TRBJ1-2; 9 nucleotides agree with TRBD1. CDR1 MNHEY and CDR2 SVGAGI come from the germline V gene. V lost 5 bases and J lost 5; bases outside the gene matches: 9. The CDR3 has 15 residues. The CDR3 is CASSRGTGRTYGYTF. The CDR3 bases are TGTGCCAGCAGTCGGGGGACAGGGAGAACGTATGGCTACACCTTC.

The rearrangement uses TRBV5-1 and TRBJ2-1, with D unresolved. This CDR3 is 13 amino acids long. The germline V and J ends were trimmed by 0 bases and 9 bases, with 10 bases remaining between them. Germline CDR1 and CDR2: SGHRS and YFSETQ. CDR3 region: CASSLDFQAEQFF. In DNA, the CDR3 is TGCGCCAGCAGCTTGGACTTCCAAGCTGAGCAGTTCTTC.

V gene TRBV11-2 combines with J gene TRBJ2-7, with TRBD2 identical over 7 bases. V dropped 6 bases and J dropped 3; count of bases not matched to a gene: 8. Germline-derived CDR1 and CDR2 are SGHAT and FQNNGV. The CDR3 is 14 residues long. The CDR3 nucleotides read TGTGCCAGCAGGGCCGGGACTAACAACTACGAGCAGTACTTC. Protein product: CASRAGTNNYEQYF.

V is TRBV25-1 and J is TRBJ2-2; 7 bases are a match to TRBD2. V shed 7 bases, J shed 1 base, and the junction held 6 bases outside the gene matches. Germline assignment: CDR1 MGHDK and CDR2 SYGVNS. This CDR3 is 15 amino acids long. The CDR3 DNA is TGTGCCAGCAAAGCGGGGCAGCGGAACACCGGGGAGCTGTTTTTT. Protein: CASKAGQRNTGELFF.

CDR3 region: CASSSLEGELFF. The CDR3 bases are TGTGCCAGCAGCTCGCTGGAGGGGGAGCTGTTTTTT. The V and J genes are TRBV11-3 and TRBJ2-2; D gene ambiguous. Germline V gives CDR1 SGHNT, CDR2 YENEEA. The CDR3 loop spans 12 amino acids. Trimming took 4 bases from V and 8 from J, leaving 8 bases between them.

V usage is TRBV30 and J usage is TRBJ2-5; no clear D gene. The CDR3 sequence is 15 residues long. Germline V gene lookup returns CDR1 GTSNPN and CDR2 SVGIG (reference sequence). V lost 2 bases to trimming and J lost 4 bases, with 17 bases between them. The DNA of the CDR3 is TGTGCCTGGAGTAACCCATGGCTAGTTACAGAGACCCAGTACTTC. Its protein product is CAWSNPWLVTETQYF.

J is TRBJ1-5 and V is TRBV30; 8 nucleotides align to TRBD1. Germline V gene data show CDR1 as GTSNPN and CDR2 as SVGIG (reference sequence). V was clipped by 5 bases and J by 7 bases; unmatched bases: 7. The CDR3 extends over 13 amino acids. CDR3 bases: TGTGCCTGGGGAGGGACAGGAAAACAGCCCCAGCATTTT. It translates to CAWGGTGKQPQHF.

About this clone: This CDR3 is also generated by other DNA sequences in the sample. This chain links TRBV11-2 with TRBJ2-5; maybe TRBD2 (6 bases). From germline, CDR1 is SGHAT and CDR2 FQNNGV. CDR3 length: 13 amino acids. V gave up 6 bases and J gave up 1 base, with 9 bases separating them. Here the CDR3 DNA reads TGTGCCAGCAGTACCGGGAGCCAAGAGACCCAGTACTTC. Its protein is CASSTGSQETQYF.

The chain joins TRBV5-1 to TRBJ1-1; tentative D call: TRBD1 (6 bases). Germline lookup yields CDR1 SGHRS and CDR2 YFSETQ. The germline V and J ends were trimmed by 1 base and 3 bases, with 16 bases remaining between them. The CDR3 runs 16 residues. The CDR3 DNA sequence: TGCGCCAGCAGCTTGACAGGGCCCGACACAGACACTGAAGCTTTCTTT. Translation gives CASSLTGPDTDTEAFF.